This T cell receptor beta chain was captured in a study of T cells expressing NK-cell markers. CDR3 size: 15 residues. In germline, CDR1 is SNHLY, CDR2 FYNNEI. Study-wide points: The dominant NKG2C+ clonotypes represented about 1.0-8% of CD8+ T cells in six or seven donors. What remained unclear was the HCMV specificity of expanded NKG2C+ T cell clones.

UMI-tagged 5'RACE template switching yielded the TCR beta cDNA. Following a re-call of the 5' RACE reads, TCRdb has one entry per CDR3 protein and lacks DNA. The table lists fewer than 300,000 distinct CDR3 sequences. Regarding this clonotype: Its target is not known.

The specimen sequenced was blood T cells: a sorted CD56 or NKG2C T cell subset, CD4+ or CD8+ T cells, or bulk PBMC T cells (not recorded which). The chain uses TRBV2 and TRBJ1-5; checking the TCRdb D call of TRBD1 is not possible without DNA. This sequence originates from a woman aged 18 to 75 in good health. CDR3 loop: CASSLGQGSNQPQHF.